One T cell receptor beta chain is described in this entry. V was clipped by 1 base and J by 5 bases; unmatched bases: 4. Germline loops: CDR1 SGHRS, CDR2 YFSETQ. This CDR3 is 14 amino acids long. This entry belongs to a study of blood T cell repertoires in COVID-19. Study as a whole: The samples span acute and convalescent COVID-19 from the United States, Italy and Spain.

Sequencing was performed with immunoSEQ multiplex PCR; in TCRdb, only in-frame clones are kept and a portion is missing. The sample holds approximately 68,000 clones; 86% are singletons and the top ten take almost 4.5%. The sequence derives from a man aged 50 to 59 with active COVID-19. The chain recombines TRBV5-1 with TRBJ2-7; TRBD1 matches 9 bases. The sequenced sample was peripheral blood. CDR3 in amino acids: CASSLTGGSHEQYF. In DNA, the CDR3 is TGCGCCAGCAGCTTGACAGGGGGCTCACACGAGCAGTACTTC.